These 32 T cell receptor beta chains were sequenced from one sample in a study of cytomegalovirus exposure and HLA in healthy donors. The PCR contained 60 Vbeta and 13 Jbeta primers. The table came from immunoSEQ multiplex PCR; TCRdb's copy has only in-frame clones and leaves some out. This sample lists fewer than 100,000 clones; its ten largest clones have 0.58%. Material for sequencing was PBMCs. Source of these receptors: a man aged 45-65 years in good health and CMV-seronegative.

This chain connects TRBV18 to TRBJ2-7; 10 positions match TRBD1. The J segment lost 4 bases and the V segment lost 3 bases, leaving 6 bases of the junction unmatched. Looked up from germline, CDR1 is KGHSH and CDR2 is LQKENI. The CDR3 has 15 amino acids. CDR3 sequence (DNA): TGTGCCAGCTCACCTGCAGGACAGGGGGGATACGAGCAGTACTTC. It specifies CASSPAGQGGYEQYF.

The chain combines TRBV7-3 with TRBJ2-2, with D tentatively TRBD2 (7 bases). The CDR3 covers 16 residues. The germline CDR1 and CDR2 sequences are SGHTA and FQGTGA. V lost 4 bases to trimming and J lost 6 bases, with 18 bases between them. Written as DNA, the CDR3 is TGTGCCAGCAGCTCCGGGGGGCACGGGATGGCCGGGGAGCTGTTTTTT. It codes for CASSSGGHGMAGELFF. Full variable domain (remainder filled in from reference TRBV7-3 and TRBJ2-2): GAGVSQTPSNKVTEKGKYVELRCDPISGHTALYWYRQSLGQGPEFLIYFQGTGAADDSGLPNDRFFAVRPEGSVSTLKIQRTERGDSAVYLCASSSGGHGMAGELFFGEGSRLTVL.

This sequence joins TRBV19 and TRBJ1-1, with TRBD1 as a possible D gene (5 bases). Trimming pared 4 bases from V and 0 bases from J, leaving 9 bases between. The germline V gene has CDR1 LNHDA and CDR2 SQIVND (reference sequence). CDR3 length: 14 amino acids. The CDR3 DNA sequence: TGTGCCAGTAGTAAGGCCAGGGTGAACACTGAAGCTTTCTTT. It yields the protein CASSKARVNTEAFF.

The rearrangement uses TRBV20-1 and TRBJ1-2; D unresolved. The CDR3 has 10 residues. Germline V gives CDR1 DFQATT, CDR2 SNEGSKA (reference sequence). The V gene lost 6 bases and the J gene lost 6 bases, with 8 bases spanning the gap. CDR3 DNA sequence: TGCAGTGCCTACGTAGATGGCTACACCTTC. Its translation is CSAYVDGYTF.

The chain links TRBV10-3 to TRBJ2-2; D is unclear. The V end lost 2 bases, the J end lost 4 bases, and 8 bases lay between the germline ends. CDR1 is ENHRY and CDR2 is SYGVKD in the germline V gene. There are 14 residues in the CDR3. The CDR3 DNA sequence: TGTGCCATCAGTGAGACGGGTATCACCGGGGAGCTGTTTTTT. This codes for CAISETGITGELFF.

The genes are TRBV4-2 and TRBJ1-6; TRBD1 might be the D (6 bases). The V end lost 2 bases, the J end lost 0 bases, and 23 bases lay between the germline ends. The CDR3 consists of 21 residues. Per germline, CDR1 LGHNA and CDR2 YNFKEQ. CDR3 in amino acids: CASSQSPPGHQQSSYNSPLHF. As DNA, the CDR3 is TGTGCCAGCAGCCAAAGCCCGCCGGGACACCAGCAAAGCTCCTATAATTCACCCCTCCACTTT.

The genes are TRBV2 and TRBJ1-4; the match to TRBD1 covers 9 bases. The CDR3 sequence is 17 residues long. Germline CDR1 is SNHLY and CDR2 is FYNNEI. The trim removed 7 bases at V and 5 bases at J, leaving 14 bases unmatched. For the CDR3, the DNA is TGTGCCAGCATCGAGGGGGTAGGGGGGACAGGGAATGAAAAACTGTTTTTT. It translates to CASIEGVGGTGNEKLFF.

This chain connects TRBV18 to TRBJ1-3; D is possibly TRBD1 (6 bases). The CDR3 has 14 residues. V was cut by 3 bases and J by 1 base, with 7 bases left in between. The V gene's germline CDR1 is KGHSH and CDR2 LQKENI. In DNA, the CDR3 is TGTGCCAGCTCACCCACAGGGTCTGGAAACACCATATATTTT. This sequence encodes CASSPTGSGNTIYF.

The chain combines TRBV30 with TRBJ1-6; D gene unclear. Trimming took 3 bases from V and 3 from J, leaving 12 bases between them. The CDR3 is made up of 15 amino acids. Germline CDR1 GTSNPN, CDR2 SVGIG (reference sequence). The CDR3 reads CAWSRMAVYNSPLHF. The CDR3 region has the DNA TGTGCCTGGAGCCGTATGGCCGTCTATAATTCACCCCTCCACTTT.

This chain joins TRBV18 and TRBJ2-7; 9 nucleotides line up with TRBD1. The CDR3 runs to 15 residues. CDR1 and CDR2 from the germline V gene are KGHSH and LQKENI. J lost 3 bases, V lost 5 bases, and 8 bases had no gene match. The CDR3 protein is CASSEQGAMGYEQYF. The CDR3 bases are TGTGCCAGCTCAGAACAGGGGGCAATGGGCTACGAGCAGTACTTC.

For the CDR3, the DNA is TGTGCCAGCCGCCCGGGACTAGGATACAATGAGCAGTTCTTC. It codes for CASRPGLGYNEQFF. V and J are TRBV11-1 and TRBJ2-1; 8 bases fit TRBD2. V gave up 8 bases and J gave up 4 bases; unmatched junction bases: 7. Germline V gives CDR1 SGHAT, CDR2 FQDESV (reference sequence). The CDR3 is 14 amino acids.

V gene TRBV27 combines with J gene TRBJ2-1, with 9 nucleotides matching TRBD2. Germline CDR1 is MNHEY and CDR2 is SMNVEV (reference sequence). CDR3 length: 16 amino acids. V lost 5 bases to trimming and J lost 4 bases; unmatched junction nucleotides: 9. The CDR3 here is CASSAPGRGGYNEQFF. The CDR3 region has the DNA TGTGCCAGCAGTGCCCCAGGGCGGGGGGGTTACAATGAGCAGTTCTTC.

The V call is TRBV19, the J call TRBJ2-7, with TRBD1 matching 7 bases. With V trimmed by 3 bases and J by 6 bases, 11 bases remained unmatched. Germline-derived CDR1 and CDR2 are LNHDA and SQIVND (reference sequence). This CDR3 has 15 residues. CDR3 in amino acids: CASSMTRTGPVEQYF. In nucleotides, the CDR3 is TGTGCCAGTAGTATGACTCGGACAGGTCCCGTCGAGCAGTACTTC.

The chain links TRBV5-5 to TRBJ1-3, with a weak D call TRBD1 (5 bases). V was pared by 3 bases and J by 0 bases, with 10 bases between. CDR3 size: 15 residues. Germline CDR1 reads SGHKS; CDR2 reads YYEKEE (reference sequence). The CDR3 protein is CASSSRQFSGNTIYF. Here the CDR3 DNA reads TGTGCCAGCAGCTCAAGACAGTTCTCTGGAAACACCATATATTTT.

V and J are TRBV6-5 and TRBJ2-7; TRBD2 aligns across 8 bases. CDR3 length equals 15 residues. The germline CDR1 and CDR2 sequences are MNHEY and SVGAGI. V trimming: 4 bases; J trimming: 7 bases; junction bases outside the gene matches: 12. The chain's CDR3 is CASSSLGTRAQEQYF. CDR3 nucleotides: TGTGCCAGCAGTTCCTTGGGGACTAGAGCCCAGGAGCAGTACTTC.

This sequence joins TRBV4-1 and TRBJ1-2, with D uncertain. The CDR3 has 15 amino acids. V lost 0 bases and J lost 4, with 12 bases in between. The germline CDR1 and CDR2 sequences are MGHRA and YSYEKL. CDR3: CASSQEQASGYGYTF. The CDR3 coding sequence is TGCGCCAGCAGCCAAGAGCAAGCATCGGGCTATGGCTACACCTTC.

The CDR3 is CASRTGLAGFFSYNEQFF. CDR3 nucleotides: TGTGCCAGCAGAACGGGACTAGCGGGTTTTTTCTCCTACAATGAGCAGTTCTTC. The chain employs TRBV28 and TRBJ2-1, with 12 bases matching TRBD2. V trimming: 6 bases; J trimming: 0 bases; junction bases outside the gene matches: 9. The CDR3 has 18 amino acids. Germline CDR1 is MDHEN and CDR2 is SYDVKM.

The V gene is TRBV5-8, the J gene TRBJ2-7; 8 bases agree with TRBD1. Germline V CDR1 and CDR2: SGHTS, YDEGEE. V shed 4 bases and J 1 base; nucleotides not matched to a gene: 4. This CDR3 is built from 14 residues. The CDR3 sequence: CASSSRTGSYEQYF. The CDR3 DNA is TGTGCCAGCAGCAGCCGGACAGGGTCCTACGAGCAGTACTTC.

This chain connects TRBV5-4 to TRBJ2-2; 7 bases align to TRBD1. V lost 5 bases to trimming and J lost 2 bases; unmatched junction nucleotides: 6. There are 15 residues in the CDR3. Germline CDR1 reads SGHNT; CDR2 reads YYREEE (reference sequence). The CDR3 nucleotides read TGTGCCAGCAGTTATCGGGACAGCAACACCGGGGAGCTGTTTTTT. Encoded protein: CASSYRDSNTGELFF. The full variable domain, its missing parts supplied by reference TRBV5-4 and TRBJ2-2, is ETGVTQSPTHLIKTRGQQVTLRCSSQSGHNTVSWYQQALGQGPQFIFQYYREEENGRGNFPPRFSGLQFPNYSSELNVNALELDDSALYLCASSYRDSNTGELFFGEGSRLTVL.

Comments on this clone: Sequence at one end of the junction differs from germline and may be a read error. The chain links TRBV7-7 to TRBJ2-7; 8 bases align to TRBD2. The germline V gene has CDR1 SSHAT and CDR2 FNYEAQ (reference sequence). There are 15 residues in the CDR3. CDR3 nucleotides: TGTGCTAGCAGCTTAGGCGGGGGGCCCCCAGGAGAGCAGTACTTC. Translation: CASSLGGGPPGEQYF. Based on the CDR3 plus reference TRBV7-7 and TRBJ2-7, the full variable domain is GAGVSQSPRYKVTKRGQDVTLRCDPISSHATLYWYQQALGQGPEFLTYFNYEAQPDKSGLPSDRFSAERPEGSISTLTIQRTEQRDSAMYRCASSLGGGPPGEQYFGPGTRLTVT.

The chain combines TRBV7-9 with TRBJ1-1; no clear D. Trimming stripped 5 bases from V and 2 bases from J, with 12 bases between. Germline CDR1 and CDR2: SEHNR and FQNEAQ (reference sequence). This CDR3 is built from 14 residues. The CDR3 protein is CASSDFTLNTEAFF. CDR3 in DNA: TGTGCCAGCAGCGACTTTACCCTAAACACTGAAGCTTTCTTT.

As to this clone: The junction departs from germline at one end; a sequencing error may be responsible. The chain's CDR3 is CASTDSPF. In DNA form, the CDR3 reads TGTGCCAGCACAGACAGCCCCTTC. The genes are TRBV11-3 and TRBJ1-2, with D possibly TRBD1 on 5 matching bases. CDR1 is SGHNT and CDR2 is YENEEA in the germline V gene. The CDR3 runs to 8 residues.

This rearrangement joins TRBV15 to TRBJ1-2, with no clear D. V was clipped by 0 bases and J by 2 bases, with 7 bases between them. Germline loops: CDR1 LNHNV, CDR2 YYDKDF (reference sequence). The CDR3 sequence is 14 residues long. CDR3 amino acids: CATSREISNYGYTF. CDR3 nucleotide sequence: TGTGCCACCAGCAGAGAAATATCCAACTATGGCTACACCTTC.

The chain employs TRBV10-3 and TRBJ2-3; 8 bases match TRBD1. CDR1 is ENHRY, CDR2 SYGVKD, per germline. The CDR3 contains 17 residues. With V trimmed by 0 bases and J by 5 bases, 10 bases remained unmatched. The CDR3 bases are TGTGCCATCAGTGAGTCGAGTTGGCAGGGGGCCGGAGATACGCAGTATTTT. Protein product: CAISESSWQGAGDTQYF.

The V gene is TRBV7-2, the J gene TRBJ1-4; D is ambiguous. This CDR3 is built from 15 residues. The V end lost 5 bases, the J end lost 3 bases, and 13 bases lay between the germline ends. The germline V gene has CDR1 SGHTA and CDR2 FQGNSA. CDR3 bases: TGTGCCAGCAGCGTAGGGAGAAACTCTAATGAAAAACTGTTTTTT. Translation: CASSVGRNSNEKLFF.

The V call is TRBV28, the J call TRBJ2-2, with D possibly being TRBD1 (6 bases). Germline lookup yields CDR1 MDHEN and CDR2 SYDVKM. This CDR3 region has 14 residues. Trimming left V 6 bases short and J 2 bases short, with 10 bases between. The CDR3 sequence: CASSGTPNTGELFF. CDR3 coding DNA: TGTGCCAGCAGCGGGACACCTAACACCGGGGAGCTGTTTTTT.

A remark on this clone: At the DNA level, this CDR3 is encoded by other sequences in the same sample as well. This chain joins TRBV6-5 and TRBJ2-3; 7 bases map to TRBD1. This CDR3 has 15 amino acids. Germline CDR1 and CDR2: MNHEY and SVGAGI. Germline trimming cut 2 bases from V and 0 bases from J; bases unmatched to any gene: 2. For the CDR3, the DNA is TGTGCCAGCAGTTACAGGGGGCTGAGCACAGATACGCAGTATTTT. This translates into CASSYRGLSTDTQYF.

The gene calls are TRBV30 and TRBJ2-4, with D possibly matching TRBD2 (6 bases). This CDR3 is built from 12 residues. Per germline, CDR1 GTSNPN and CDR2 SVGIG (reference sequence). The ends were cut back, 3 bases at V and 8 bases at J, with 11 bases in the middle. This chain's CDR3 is CAWSIGGDIQYF. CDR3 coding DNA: TGTGCCTGGAGCATCGGCGGGGACATTCAGTACTTC.

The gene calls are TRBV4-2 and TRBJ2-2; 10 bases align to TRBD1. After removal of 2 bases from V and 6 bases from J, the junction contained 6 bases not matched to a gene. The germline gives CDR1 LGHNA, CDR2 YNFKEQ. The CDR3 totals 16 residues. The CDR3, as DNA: TGTGCCAGCAGCCAACCCTGGACAGGGGGGGCCGGGGAGCTGTTTTTT. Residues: CASSQPWTGGAGELFF.

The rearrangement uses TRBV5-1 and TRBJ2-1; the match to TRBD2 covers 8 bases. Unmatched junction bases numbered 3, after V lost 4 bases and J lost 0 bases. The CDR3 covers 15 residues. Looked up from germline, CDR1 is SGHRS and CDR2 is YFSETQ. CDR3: CASSRGGSSYNEQFF. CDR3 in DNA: TGCGCCAGCAGCCGCGGGGGGAGCTCCTACAATGAGCAGTTCTTC. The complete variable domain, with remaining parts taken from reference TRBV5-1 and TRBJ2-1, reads KAGVTQTPRYLIKTRGQQVTLSCSPISGHRSVSWYQQTPGQGLQFLFEYFSETQRNKGNFPGRFSGRQFSNSRSEMNVSTLELGDSALYLCASSRGGSSYNEQFFGPGTRLTVL.

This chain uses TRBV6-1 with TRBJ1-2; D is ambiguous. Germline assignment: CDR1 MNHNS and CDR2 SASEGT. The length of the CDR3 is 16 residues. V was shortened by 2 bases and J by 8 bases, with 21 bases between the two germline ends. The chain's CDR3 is CASSENSYAWVSGYTF. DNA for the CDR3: TGTGCCAGCAGTGAAAACAGCTACGCTTGGGTGTCCGGCTACACCTTC.

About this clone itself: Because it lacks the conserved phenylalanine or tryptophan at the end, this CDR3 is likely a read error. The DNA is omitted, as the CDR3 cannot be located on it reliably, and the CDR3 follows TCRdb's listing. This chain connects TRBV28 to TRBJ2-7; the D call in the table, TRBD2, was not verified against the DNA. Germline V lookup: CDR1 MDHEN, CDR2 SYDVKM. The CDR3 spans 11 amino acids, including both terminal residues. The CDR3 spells CASGLLVADYL.